This T cell receptor beta chain stems from a study of post-analysis software for immune sequencing data. Overall study context: The courses of disease that were included comprised relapsing-remitting, secondary progressive and progressive-relapsing multiple sclerosis.

Study-level points and caveats: Comparison of patients with controls showed five or six TRBV segments more frequent in patients, TRBV5-6, TRBV5-1 and TRBV20-1 among them.

Notes on this clonotype: What it recognizes is unknown.

This CDR3 region has 14 residues. In germline, CDR1 is SGHRS, CDR2 YFSETQ. Trimming shortened V by 4 bases and J by 3 bases, and 12 bases separated the two germline ends. Unique molecular identifiers were present in the TCR beta cDNA libraries. A single record per CDR3 protein comes from TCRdb applying MiXCR to the PCR reads. The sample contains 750,000 to 900,000 distinct CDR3 sequences, around 46% of which appear only once. The sequenced sample consisted of blood. This chain joins TRBV5-1 and TRBJ2-3; no firm D call. The TCR originated in a girl between 5 and 17 years old with multiple sclerosis. The CDR3 reads CASSKDGTTDTQYF. The DNA of the CDR3 is TGCGCCAGCAGCAAAGATGGTACGACAGATACGCAGTATTTT.